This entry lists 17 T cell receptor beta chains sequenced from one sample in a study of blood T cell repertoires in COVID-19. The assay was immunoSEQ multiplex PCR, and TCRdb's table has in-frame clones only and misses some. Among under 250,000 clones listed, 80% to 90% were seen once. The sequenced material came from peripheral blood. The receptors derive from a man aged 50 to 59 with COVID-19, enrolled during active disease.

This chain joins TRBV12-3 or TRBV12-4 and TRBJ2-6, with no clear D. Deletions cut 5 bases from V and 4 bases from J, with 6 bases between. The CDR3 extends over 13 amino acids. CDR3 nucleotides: TGTGCCAGCAGTCCCTCCGGGGCCAACGTCCTGACTTTC. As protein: CASSPSGANVLTF.

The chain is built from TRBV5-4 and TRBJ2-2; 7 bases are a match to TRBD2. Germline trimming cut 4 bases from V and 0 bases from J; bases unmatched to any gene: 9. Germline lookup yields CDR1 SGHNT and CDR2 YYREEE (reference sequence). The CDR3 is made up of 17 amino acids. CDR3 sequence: CASSRPKSGTNTGELFF. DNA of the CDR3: TGTGCCAGCAGCCGTCCGAAGAGCGGGACGAACACCGGGGAGCTGTTTTTT. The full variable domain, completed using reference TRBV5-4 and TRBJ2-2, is ETGVTQSPTHLIKTRGQQVTLRCSSQSGHNTVSWYQQALGQGPQFIFQYYREEENGRGNFPPRFSGLQFPNYSSELNVNALELDDSALYLCASSRPKSGTNTGELFFGEGSRLTVL.

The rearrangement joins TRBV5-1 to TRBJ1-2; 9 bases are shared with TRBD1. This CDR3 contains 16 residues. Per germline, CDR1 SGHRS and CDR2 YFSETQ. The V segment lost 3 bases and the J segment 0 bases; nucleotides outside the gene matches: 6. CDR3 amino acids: CASSWTGDPANYGYTF. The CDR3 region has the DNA TGCGCCAGCAGCTGGACAGGGGATCCAGCTAACTATGGCTACACCTTC.

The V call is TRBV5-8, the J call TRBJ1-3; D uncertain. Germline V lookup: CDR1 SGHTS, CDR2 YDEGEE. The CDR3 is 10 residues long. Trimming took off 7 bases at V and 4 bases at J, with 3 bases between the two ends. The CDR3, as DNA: TGTGCCAGCCCGGGAAACACCATATATTTT. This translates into CASPGNTIYF.

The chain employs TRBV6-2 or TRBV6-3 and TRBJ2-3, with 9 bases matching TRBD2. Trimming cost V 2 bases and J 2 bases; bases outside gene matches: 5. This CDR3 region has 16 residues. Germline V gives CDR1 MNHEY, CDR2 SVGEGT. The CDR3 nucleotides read TGTGCCAGCAGTTACGGGGTAGCGGGAGACACAGATACGCAGTATTTT. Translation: CASSYGVAGDTDTQYF.

CDR3 DNA sequence: TGTGCCAGCAGCGTAGCTCCTAGCGGGGGGTCCGAGCAGTACTTC. Translating gives CASSVAPSGGSEQYF. The V and J genes are TRBV9 and TRBJ2-7; 11 positions agree with TRBD2. V lost 0 bases, J lost 6 bases, and 5 bases stayed unmatched. The CDR3 has 15 residues. Germline V gene data show CDR1 as SGDLS and CDR2 as YYNGEE.

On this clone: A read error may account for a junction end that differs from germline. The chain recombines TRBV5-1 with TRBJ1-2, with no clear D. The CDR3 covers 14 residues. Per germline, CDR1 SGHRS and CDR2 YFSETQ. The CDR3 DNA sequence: TGCGCCAGTAGCTCGGGGTTTCCAAACTATGGCTACACCTTC. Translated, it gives CASSSGFPNYGYTF.

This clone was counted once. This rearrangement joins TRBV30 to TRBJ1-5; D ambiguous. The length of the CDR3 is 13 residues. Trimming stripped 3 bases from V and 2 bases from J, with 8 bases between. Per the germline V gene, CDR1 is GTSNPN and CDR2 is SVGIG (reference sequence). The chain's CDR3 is CAWRGDGNQPQHF. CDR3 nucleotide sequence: TGTGCCTGGAGGGGAGATGGCAATCAGCCCCAGCATTTT.

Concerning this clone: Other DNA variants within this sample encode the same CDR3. The CDR3 region is CASSLGQNTEAFF. The CDR3 region has the DNA TGTGCCAGCAGCCTGGGACAGAACACTGAAGCTTTCTTT. The V call is TRBV13, the J call TRBJ1-1; possibly TRBD1 for D (6 bases). V was clipped by 5 bases and J by 1 base, with 8 bases between them. The CDR3 loop spans 13 amino acids. Germline V gene sequence: CDR1 PRHDT, CDR2 FYEKMQ (reference sequence).

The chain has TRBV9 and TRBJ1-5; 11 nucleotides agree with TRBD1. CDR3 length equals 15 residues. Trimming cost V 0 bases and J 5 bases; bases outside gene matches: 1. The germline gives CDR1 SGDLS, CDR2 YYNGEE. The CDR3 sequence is CASSVGTGGDQPQHF. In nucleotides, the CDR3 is TGTGCCAGCAGCGTAGGGACAGGGGGCGATCAGCCCCAGCATTTT.

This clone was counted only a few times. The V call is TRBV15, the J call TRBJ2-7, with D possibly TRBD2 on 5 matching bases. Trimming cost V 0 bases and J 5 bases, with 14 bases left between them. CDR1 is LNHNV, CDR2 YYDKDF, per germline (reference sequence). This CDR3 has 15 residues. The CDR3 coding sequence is TGTGCCACCAGCAGAGATAAACAGCCCGGGGACGAGCAGTACTTC. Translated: CATSRDKQPGDEQYF.

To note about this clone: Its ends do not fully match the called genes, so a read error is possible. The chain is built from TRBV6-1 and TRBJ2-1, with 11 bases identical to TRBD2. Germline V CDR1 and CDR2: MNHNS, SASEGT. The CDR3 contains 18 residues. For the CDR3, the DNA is TGTGCCAGCAGGGAAGGGGGGACTAGCGGATCCTCCTACAATGAGCAGTTCTTC. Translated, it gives CASREGGTSGSSYNEQFF.

The CDR3 here is CASSPQVSTYEQYF. CDR3 coding DNA: TGTGCCAGCAGCCCCCAGGTATCCACCTACGAGCAGTACTTC. The gene calls are TRBV27 and TRBJ2-7, with D uncertain. V lost 6 bases to trimming and J lost 2 bases, with 14 bases between them. The CDR3 loop spans 14 amino acids. Germline V lookup: CDR1 MNHEY, CDR2 SMNVEV (reference sequence).

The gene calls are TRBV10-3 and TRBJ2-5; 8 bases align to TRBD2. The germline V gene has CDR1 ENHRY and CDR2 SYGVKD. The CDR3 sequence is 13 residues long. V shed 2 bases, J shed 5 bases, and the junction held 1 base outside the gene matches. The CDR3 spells CAISEREGETQYF. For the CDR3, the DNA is TGTGCCATCAGTGAGCGGGAGGGGGAGACCCAGTACTTC.

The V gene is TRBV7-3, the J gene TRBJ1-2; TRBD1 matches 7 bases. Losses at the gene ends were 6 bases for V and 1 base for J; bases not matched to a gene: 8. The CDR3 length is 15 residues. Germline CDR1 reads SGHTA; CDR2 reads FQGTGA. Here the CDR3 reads CASREGTALNYGYTF. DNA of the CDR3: TGTGCCAGCAGAGAAGGGACAGCCCTTAACTATGGCTACACCTTC.

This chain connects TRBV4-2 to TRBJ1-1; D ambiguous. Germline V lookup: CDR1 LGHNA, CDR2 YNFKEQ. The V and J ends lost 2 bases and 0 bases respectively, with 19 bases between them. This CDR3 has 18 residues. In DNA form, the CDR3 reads TGTGCCAGCAGCCAACCAAAGGCCGGGTACGGAATGAACACTGAAGCTTTCTTT. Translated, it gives CASSQPKAGYGMNTEAFF.

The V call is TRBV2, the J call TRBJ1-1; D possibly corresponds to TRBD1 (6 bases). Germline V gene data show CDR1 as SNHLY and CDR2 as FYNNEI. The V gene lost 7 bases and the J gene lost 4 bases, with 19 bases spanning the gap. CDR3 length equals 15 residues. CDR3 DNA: TGTGCCAGCACTGTATGGGGGCCCTCGGGCACTGAAGCTTTCTTT. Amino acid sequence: CASTVWGPSGTEAFF.